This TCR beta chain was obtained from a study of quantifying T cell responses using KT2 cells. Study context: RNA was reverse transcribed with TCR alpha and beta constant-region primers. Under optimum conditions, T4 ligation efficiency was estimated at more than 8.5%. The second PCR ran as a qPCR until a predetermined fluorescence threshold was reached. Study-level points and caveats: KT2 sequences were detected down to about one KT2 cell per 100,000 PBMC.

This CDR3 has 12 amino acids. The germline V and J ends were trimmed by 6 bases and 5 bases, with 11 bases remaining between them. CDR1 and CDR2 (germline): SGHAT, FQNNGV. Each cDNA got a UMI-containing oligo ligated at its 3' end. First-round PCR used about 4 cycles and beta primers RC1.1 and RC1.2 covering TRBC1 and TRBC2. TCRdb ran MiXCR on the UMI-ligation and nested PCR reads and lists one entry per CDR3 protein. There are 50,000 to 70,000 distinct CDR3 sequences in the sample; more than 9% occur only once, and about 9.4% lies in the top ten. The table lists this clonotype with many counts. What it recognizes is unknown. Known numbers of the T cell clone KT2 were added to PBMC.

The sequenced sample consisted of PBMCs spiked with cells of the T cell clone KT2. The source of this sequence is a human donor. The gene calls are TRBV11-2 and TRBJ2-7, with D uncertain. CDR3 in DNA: TGTGCCAGCAGAAGTCATGGGCACGAGCAGTACTTC. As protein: CASRSHGHEQYF. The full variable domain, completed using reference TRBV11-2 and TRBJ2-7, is EAGVAQSPRYKIIEKRQSVAFWCNPISGHATLYWYQQILGQGPKLLIQFQNNGVVDDSQLPKDRFSAERLKGVDSTLKIQPAKLEDSAVYLCASRSHGHEQYFGPGTRLTVT.